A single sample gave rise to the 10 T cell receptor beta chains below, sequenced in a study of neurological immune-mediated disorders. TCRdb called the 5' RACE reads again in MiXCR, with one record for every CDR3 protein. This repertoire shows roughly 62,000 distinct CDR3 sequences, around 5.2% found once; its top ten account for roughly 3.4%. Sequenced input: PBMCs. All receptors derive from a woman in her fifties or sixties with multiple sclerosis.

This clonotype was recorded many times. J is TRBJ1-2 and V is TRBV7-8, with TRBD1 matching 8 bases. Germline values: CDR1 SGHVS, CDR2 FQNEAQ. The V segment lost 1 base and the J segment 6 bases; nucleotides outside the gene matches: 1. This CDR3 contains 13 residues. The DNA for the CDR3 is TGTGCCAGCAGCTTAGGACAGGGGAATGGCTACACCTTC. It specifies CASSLGQGNGYTF. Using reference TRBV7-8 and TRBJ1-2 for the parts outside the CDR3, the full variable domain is GAGVSQSPRYKVAKRGQDVALRCDPISGHVSLFWYQQALGQGPEFLTYFQNEAQLDKSGLPSDRFFAERPEGSVSTLKIQRTQQEDSAVYLCASSLGQGNGYTFGSGTRLTVV.

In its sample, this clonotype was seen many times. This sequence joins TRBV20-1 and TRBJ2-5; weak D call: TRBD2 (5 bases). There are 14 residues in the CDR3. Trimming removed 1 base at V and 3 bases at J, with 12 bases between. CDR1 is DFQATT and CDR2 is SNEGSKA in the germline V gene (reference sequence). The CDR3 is CSARGGEAKETQYF. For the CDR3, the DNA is TGCAGTGCTAGAGGGGGAGAGGCGAAAGAGACCCAGTACTTC.

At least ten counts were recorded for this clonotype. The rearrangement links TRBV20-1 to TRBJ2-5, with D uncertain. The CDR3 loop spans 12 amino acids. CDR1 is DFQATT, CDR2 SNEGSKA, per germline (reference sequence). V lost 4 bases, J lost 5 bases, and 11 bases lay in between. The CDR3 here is CSAILSDETQYF. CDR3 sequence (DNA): TGCAGTGCTATTCTCAGCGATGAGACCCAGTACTTC.

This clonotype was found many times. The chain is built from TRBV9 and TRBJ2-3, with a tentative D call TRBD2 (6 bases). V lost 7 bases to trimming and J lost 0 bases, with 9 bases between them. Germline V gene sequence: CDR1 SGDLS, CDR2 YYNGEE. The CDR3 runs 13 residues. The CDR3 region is CASGGPSTDTQYF. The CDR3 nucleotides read TGTGCCAGCGGAGGGCCCAGCACAGATACGCAGTATTTT.

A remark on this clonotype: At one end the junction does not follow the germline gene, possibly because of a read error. Written as DNA, the CDR3 is TGTGCCAGCAGCGCCCAGGGGGCGTCCTATAATTCACCCCTCAACTTT. Encoded protein: CASSAQGASYNSPLNF. The chain employs TRBV9 and TRBJ1-6, with 8 nucleotides matching TRBD1. Germline assignment: CDR1 SGDLS and CDR2 YYNGEE. The CDR3 runs to 16 residues.

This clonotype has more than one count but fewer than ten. CDR3 sequence: CASSSSLTGGPPYTQYF. The CDR3 DNA is TGTGCCAGCAGTTCATCTCTAACAGGGGGGCCCCCATATACGCAGTATTTT. The chain couples TRBV27 to TRBJ2-3, with 8 bases identical to TRBD1. Germline lookup yields CDR1 MNHEY and CDR2 SMNVEV (reference sequence). The CDR3 runs 17 residues. The V gene end was trimmed by 4 bases and the J gene end by 7 bases; junction bases not matched to a gene: 16.

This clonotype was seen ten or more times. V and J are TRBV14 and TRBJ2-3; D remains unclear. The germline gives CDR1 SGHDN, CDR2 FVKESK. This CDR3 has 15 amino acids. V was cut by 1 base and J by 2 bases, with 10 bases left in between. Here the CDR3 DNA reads TGTGCCAGCAGCCAAGTAACAGCCCTCACAGATACGCAGTATTTT. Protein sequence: CASSQVTALTDTQYF.

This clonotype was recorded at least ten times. This CDR3 reads CSARAWNSYNEQFF. The CDR3 coding sequence is TGCAGTGCTAGAGCGTGGAACTCCTACAATGAGCAGTTCTTC. The chain employs TRBV20-1 and TRBJ2-1; D remains ambiguous. The germline CDR1 and CDR2 sequences are DFQATT and SNEGSKA (reference sequence). The CDR3 has 14 residues. Trimming took off 1 base at V and 0 bases at J, with 7 bases between the two ends.

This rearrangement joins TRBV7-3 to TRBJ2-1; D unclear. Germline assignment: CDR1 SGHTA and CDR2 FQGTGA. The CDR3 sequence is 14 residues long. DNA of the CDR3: TGTGTCGGATCCGTCCCGCCCATAGGGAATGAGCAGTTCTTC. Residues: CVGSVPPIGNEQFF. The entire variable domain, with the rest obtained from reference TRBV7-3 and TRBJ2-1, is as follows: GAGVSQTPSNKVTEKGKYVELRCDPISGHTALYWYRQSLGQGPEFLIYFQGTGAADDSGLPNDRFFAVRPEGSVSTLKIQRTERGDSAVYLCVGSVPPIGNEQFFGPGTRLTVL.

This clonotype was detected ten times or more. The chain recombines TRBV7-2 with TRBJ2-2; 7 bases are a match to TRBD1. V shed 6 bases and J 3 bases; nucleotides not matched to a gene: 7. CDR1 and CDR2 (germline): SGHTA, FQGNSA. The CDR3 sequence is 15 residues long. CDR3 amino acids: CASSRQGPHTGELFF. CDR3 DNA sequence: TGTGCCAGCAGTCGACAGGGTCCGCACACCGGGGAGCTGTTTTTT.